This T cell receptor (beta chain) was retrieved from a study of T cells after posttransplantation cyclophosphamide. Study results and limitations: TRB overlap between skin or GI tissue T cells and blood was limited. Later blood repertoires were often dominated by clones from the donor CD8+ memory compartment. Recipient CMV seropositivity and CMV reactivation strongly tracked TRB clonality.

The method was immunoSEQ multiplex PCR; TCRdb's version includes in-frame clones alone and lacks a portion of them. This record lists some 10,000 clones, none seen once only, and the top ten clones contain approximately 26%. This clone has ten or more counts. The antigen is unknown. Busulfan-fludarabine conditioning, marrow transplant, and cyclophosphamide on days +3 and +4 were administered. The CDR3 is made up of 15 amino acids. Germline lookup yields CDR1 SGHTA and CDR2 FQGTGA. J lost 6 bases, V lost 4 bases, and 7 bases had no gene match. The input for sequencing was PBMCs, taken after allogeneic stem cell transplant with posttransplant cyclophosphamide. V is TRBV7-3 and J is TRBJ2-2; 8 nucleotides align to TRBD2. The clonotype comes from a female patient between 40 and 50 years old who received an allogeneic stem cell transplant from a related donor, was CMV-positive, and had no GVHD. The graft donor may have given rise to some T cells. CDR3 region: CASSSGGGLPGELFF. CDR3 in DNA: TGTGCCAGCAGCTCTGGCGGGGGGCTTCCCGGGGAGCTGTTTTTT. Full variable domain (missing parts from reference TRBV7-3 and TRBJ2-2): GAGVSQTPSNKVTEKGKYVELRCDPISGHTALYWYRQSLGQGPEFLIYFQGTGAADDSGLPNDRFFAVRPEGSVSTLKIQRTERGDSAVYLCASSSGGGLPGELFFGEGSRLTVL.